Listed below are T cell receptor beta chains from one sample, sequenced in a study of T-cell memory formation after mild COVID-19. TCRdb re-called the 5' RACE reads through MiXCR, storing one row per CDR3 protein. The table records about 320,000 distinct CDR3 sequences, over 11% of them present only once. Source material: PBMCs or a T cell subset sorted from them (not recorded which). These TCRs come from a man aged 18-30 years who had mild COVID-19 (a few samples of this study predate the infection). Cell type and time point are not known. CDR3s include the opening cysteine and the closing phenylalanine or tryptophan. Fields, in order: D gene, J gene, V gene, clone size, CDR3 protein, CDR3 DNA. The D gene is left open where the match is weak. Rows may omit the clone size; those that give it use once, few, many or a size class.

>NA|TRBJ1-1|TRBV5-1|few
CASSLELRTEAFF
TGCGCCAGCAGCTTGGAGTTAAGGACTGAAGCTTTCTTT
>TRBD2|TRBJ2-5|TRBV7-2|few
CASSAGTSEETQYF
TGTGCCAGCAGCGCCGGGACTAGCGAGGAGACCCAGTACTTC
>NA|TRBJ1-5|TRBV12-3/TRBV12-4|few
CASSSGTVSNQPQHF
TGTGCCAGCAGTTCCGGGACGGTTAGCAATCAGCCCCAGCATTTT
>TRBD1|TRBJ1-4|TRBV6-5|few
CASSNPGTDNEKLFF
TGTGCCAGCAGTAACCCCGGGACAGATAATGAAAAACTGTTTTTT
>NA|TRBJ1-1|TRBV4-1|NA
CASSQGAGSTEAFF
TGCGCCAGCAGCCAAGGGGCGGGTAGTACTGAAGCTTTCTTT
>NA|TRBJ2-5|TRBV5-1|NA
CASSWTAQETQYF
TGCGCCAGCAGCTGGACCGCTCAAGAGACCCAGTACTTC
>NA|TRBJ2-2|TRBV28|few
CASRLGGVPTGELFF
TGTGCCAGCCGGTTGGGGGGAGTACCGACCGGGGAGCTGTTTTTT
>NA|TRBJ1-1|TRBV5-1|NA
CASSFQAMNTEAFF
TGCGCCAGCAGCTTCCAGGCGATGAACACTGAAGCTTTCTTT
>TRBD2|TRBJ2-5|TRBV19|many
CASSILAGLETQYF
TGTGCCAGTAGTATCCTAGCGGGGCTAGAGACCCAGTACTTC
>NA|TRBJ1-1|TRBV27|few
CASSLSPATEAFF
TGTGCCAGCAGTTTATCGCCGGCCACTGAAGCTTTCTTT
>NA|TRBJ2-1|TRBV20-1|NA
CSARSDRLGSYNEQFF
TGCAGTGCTAGATCCGACCGGTTGGGCTCCTACAATGAGCAGTTCTTC
>TRBD2|TRBJ2-7|TRBV7-9|few
CASSISGGAGEQYF
TGTGCCAGCAGCATTAGCGGGGGGGCCGGCGAGCAGTACTTC